These 10 T cell receptor beta chains came from one sample sequenced in a study of tumor-infiltrating lymphocytes in primary liver carcinoma. Synthesis of TCR beta cDNA was carried out from 500 ng total RNA with a constant-region primer. Each TCR beta library was derived from three nested multiplex PCR rounds that employed slightly modified ARM-PCR. Forward primers for TRBV1-TRBV30 and a C-beta reverse primer served the first two PCR rounds, at 10 cycles each. TCRdb re-derived calls from the multiplex PCR reads in MiXCR, one entry per CDR3 protein. The table records about 200,000 distinct CDR3 sequences, roughly two thirds of them present only once. Researchers drew blood RNA from unsorted whole blood and extracted germline DNA as well. The sequencing input was peripheral blood. The receptors were sampled from a woman aged 55-75 years with primary liver carcinoma and hepatitis B virus infection.

With regard to this clonotype: Since a much larger clone is just one base distant, this may be a read error. This chain connects TRBV10-3 to TRBJ2-3; D is ambiguous. The CDR3 extends over 15 amino acids. Germline CDR1 and CDR2: ENHRY and SYGVKD. The CDR3 reads CAVSDSWVSTDTQYF. The CDR3 DNA is TGTGCCGTCAGTGACTCGTGGGTATCCACAGATACGCAGTATTTT.

As for this clonotype: One end of the junction does not line up with germline, which may come from a read error. The rearrangement joins TRBV11-2 to TRBJ2-6, with D possibly being TRBD1 (5 bases). Germline values: CDR1 SGHAT, CDR2 FQNNGV. The CDR3 contains 20 residues. The CDR3 DNA follows: TGTACCAGCAGCTTAGTGTCGCTGGGCATGGTAGACTCTGGGGCCAACATCCTGACTTTC. Amino acids: CTSSLVSLGMVDSGANILTF.

About this clonotype: The CDR3 end shows no conserved phenylalanine or tryptophan, and so a read error is likely. The chain is built from TRBV6-5 and TRBJ2-7, with D maybe TRBD1 (6 bases). CDR3 length: 16 residues. Between the trimmed V and J ends, which lost 2 bases and 4 bases, there was a span of 18 bases. Germline CDR1 is MNHEY and CDR2 is SVGAGI. The CDR3 protein is CASSYPTETGSYEQYS. CDR3 coding DNA: TGTGCCAGCAGTTACCCGACGGAGACAGGCTCATACGAGCAGTACTCC.

This clonotype has a handful of counts. DNA for the CDR3: TGTGCCAGCAGCTCAAGTAGCGGGAACTCCTACAATGAGCAGTTCTTC. Its protein product is CASSSSSGNSYNEQFF. The chain recombines TRBV7-8 with TRBJ2-1; 8 nucleotides line up with TRBD2. Trimming at V came to 4 bases and at J to 0 bases, leaving 5 bases not matched to a gene. Germline V CDR1 and CDR2: SGHVS, FQNEAQ. The CDR3 runs 16 residues.

This rearrangement joins TRBV11-2 to TRBJ2-1, with TRBD2 matching over 11 bases. CDR1 is SGHAT and CDR2 is FQNNGV in the germline V gene. The CDR3 has 14 amino acids. CDR3 protein: CISELAGVGGGQFF. Here the CDR3 DNA reads TGTATCAGCGAACTAGCGGGAGTGGGGGGTGGGCAGTTCTTC.

This clonotype was observed once. V and J are TRBV28 and TRBJ2-6; the D gene is possibly TRBD2 (6 bases). From germline, CDR1 is MDHEN and CDR2 SYDVKM. This CDR3 has 17 amino acids. The V gene lost 8 bases and the J gene lost 2 bases, with 19 bases spanning the gap. CDR3 nucleotides: TGTGCCAGCCGGGGGTCTTGCTCCTCCCCTGGGGCCAACGTCCTGACTTTC. Protein: CASRGSCSSPGANVLTF.

A word on this clonotype: A much larger clone lies one base from this, so it may be a read error. V usage is TRBV4-1 and J usage is TRBJ2-2; TRBD2 is a possible D gene (6 bases). Germline V gene sequence: CDR1 MGHRA, CDR2 YSYEKL. CDR3 length: 13 amino acids. DNA for the CDR3: TGCGCCAGCAGCCAAGGTCGGGATCGGGAGCTGTCTTTT. Translation: CASSQGRDRELSF.

This clonotype was detected ten times or more. The J gene is TRBJ1-1, the V gene TRBV29-1; unclear D gene. V was shortened by 7 bases and J by 0 bases, with 3 bases between the two germline ends. The CDR3 has 10 amino acids. Germline lookup yields CDR1 SQVTM and CDR2 ANQGSEA. CDR3 sequence (DNA): TGCAGCGCCTTGAACACTGAAGCTTTCTTT. This sequence encodes CSALNTEAFF.

Ten or more counts support this clonotype. This chain links TRBV29-1 with TRBJ2-7; D assignment may be TRBD1 or TRBD2 (6 bases each). The germline V gene encodes CDR1 SQVTM and CDR2 ANQGSEA. The CDR3 spans 14 residues. The V gene lost 3 bases and the J gene lost 6 bases, with 18 bases spanning the gap. The CDR3 coding sequence is TGCAGCGTTGACGAGGGGGGACGATCTAGCGAGCAGTACTTC. It specifies CSVDEGGRSSEQYF.

About this clonotype itself: A much larger clone is a single base away; this may be a read error. This rearrangement joins TRBV7-8 to TRBJ2-1; 9 nucleotides agree with TRBD2. Trimming at V came to 3 bases and at J to 11 bases, leaving 14 bases not matched to a gene. The CDR3 consists of 16 residues. The germline V gene encodes CDR1 SGHVS and CDR2 FQNEAQ. Here the CDR3 reads CASSFFIRREGNKQFF. The CDR3 DNA is TGTGCCAGCAGCTTCTTTATTAGGCGGGAGGGGAATAAGCAGTTCTTC.